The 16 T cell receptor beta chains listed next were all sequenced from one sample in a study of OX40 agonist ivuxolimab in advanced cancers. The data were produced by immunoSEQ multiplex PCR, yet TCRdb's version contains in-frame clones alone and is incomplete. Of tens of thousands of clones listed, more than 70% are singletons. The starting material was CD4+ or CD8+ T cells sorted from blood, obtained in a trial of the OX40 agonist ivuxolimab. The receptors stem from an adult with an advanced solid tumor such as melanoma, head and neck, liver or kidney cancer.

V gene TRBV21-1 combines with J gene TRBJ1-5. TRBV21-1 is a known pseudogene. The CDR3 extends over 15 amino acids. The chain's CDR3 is CASSKLGEEDQPQHF. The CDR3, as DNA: TGTGCCAGCAGCAAATTGGGCGAGGAGGATCAGCCCCAGCATTTT.

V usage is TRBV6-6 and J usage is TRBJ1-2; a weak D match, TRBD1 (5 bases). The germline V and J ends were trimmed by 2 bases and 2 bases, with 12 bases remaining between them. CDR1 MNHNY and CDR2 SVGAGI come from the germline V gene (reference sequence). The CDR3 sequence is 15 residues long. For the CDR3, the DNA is TGTGCCAGCAGTTACGGTAGGGGTCGAAACTATGGCTACACCTTC. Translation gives CASSYGRGRNYGYTF.

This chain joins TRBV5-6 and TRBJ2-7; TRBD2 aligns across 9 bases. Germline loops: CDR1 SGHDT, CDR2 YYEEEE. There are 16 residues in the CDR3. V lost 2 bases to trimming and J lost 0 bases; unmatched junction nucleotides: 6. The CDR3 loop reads CASSLAGGPSSYEQYV. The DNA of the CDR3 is TGTGCCAGCAGCTTAGCGGGGGGCCCTAGCTCCTACGAGCAGTACGTC.

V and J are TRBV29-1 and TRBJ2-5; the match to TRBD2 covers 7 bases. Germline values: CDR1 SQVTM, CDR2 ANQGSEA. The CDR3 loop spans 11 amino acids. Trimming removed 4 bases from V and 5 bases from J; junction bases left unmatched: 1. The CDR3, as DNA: TGCAGCGTTGGTAGCGGGGAGACCCAGTACTTC. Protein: CSVGSGETQYF.

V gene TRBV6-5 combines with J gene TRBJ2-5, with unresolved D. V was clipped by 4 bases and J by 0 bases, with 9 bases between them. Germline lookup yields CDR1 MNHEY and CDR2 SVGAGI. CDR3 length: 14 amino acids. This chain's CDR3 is CASSSSMHQETQYF. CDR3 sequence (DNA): TGTGCCAGCAGTTCCAGTATGCACCAAGAGACCCAGTACTTC.

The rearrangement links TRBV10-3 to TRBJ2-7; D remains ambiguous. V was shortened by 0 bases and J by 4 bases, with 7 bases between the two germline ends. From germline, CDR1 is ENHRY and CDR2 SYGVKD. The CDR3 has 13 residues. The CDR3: CAISESKGYEQYV. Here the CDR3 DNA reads TGTGCCATCAGTGAGTCGAAAGGGTACGAGCAGTACGTC.

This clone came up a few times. CDR3 bases: TGTGCCAGCAGTTTAAGTGGGAGACAGGGCTATCAGCCCCAGCATTTT. Its protein product is CASSLSGRQGYQPQHF. The rearrangement links TRBV27 to TRBJ1-5; the match to TRBD1 covers 7 bases. CDR1 is MNHEY, CDR2 SMNVEV, per germline (reference sequence). This CDR3 comprises 16 residues. V lost 2 bases to trimming and J lost 5 bases; unmatched junction nucleotides: 9.

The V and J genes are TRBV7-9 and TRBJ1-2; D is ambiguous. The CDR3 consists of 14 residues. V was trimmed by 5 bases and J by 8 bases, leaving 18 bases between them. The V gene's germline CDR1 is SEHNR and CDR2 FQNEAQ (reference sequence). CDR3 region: CASSIGIAFRGYTF. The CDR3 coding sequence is TGTGCCAGCAGCATCGGGATCGCATTTCGGGGCTACACCTTC.

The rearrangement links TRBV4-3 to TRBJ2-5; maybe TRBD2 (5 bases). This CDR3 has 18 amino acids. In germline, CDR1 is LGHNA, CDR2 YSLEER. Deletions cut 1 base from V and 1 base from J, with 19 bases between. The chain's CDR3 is CASSQGRNPGIFQETQYF. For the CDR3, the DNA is TGCGCCAGCAGCCAAGGACGAAACCCCGGGATTTTCCAAGAGACCCAGTACTTC.

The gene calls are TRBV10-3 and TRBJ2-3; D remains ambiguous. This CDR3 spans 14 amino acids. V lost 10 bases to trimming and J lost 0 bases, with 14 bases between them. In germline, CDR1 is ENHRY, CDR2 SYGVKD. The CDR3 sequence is CASLNGESTDTQYF. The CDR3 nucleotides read TGTGCCAGCTTAAATGGGGAAAGCACAGATACGCAGTATTTT.

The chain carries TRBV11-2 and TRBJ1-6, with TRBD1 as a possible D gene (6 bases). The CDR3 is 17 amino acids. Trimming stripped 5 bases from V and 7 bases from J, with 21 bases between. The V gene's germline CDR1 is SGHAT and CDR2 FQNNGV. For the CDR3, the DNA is TGTGCCAGCAGCCCGCTCAGGGGCCCTGGTTTCAATTCACCCCTCCACTTT. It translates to CASSPLRGPGFNSPLHF.

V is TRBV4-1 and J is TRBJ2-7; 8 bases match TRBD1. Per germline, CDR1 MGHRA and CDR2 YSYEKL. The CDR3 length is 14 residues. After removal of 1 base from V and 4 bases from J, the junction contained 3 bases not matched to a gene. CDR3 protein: CASSQGTGTYEQYF. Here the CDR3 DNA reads TGCGCCAGCAGCCAAGGGACAGGGACGTACGAGCAGTACTTC.

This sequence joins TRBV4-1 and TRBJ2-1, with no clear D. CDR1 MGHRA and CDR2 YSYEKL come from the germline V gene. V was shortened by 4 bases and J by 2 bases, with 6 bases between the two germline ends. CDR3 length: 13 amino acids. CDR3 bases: TGCGCCAGCAGCCCAAACCCCTACAATGAGCAGTTCTTC. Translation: CASSPNPYNEQFF.

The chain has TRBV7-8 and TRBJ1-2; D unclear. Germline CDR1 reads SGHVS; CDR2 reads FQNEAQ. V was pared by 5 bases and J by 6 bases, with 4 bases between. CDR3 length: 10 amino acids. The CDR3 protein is CASSGDGYTF. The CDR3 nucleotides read TGTGCCAGCAGCGGCGATGGCTACACCTTC. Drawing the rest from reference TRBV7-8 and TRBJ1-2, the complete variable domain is GAGVSQSPRYKVAKRGQDVALRCDPISGHVSLFWYQQALGQGPEFLTYFQNEAQLDKSGLPSDRFFAERPEGSVSTLKIQRTQQEDSAVYLCASSGDGYTFGSGTRLTVV.

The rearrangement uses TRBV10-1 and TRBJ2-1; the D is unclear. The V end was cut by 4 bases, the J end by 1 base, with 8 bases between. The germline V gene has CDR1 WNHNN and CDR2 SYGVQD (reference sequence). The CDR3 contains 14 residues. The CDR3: CASSGTDSYNEQFF. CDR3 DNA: TGCGCCAGCAGTGGGACGGATTCCTACAATGAGCAGTTCTTC.

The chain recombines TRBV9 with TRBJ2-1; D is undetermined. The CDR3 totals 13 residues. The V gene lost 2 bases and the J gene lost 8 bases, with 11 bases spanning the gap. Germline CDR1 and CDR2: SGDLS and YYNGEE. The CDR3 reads CASSVKGSYEQFF. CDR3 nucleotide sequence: TGTGCCAGCAGCGTTAAGGGAAGCTATGAGCAGTTCTTC.